The rows below give T cell receptor beta chains drawn from one sample of a study of spatial heterogeneity in lung cancer. TCRdb re-derived calls from the 5' RACE reads in MiXCR, one entry per CDR3 protein. Among about 95,000 distinct CDR3 sequences, roughly 9.5% were seen once, and the ten largest hold 6.9%. Sequencing was performed on PBMCs, taken at surgery. All receptors come from a male donor with early-stage non-small cell lung cancer. CDR3s include the opening cysteine and the closing phenylalanine or tryptophan. Each record gives: J gene, V gene, clone size, D gene, CDR3 protein, CDR3 DNA. The D gene is left open where the match is weak. Size is stated for part of the rows, as once, few or many counts, or as a class when the clone is expanded.

>TRBJ2-5|TRBV7-7|many|TRBD1
CASSLDRGPQETQYF
TGTGCCAGCAGTTTGGACAGGGGGCCCCAAGAGACCCAGTACTTC
>TRBJ1-2|TRBV4-1|few|.
CASSQEGLSGYTF
TGCGCCAGCAGCCAAGAGGGGTTGAGCGGCTACACCTTC
>TRBJ2-7|TRBV29-1|many|.
CSVAGGTGSYEQYF
TGCAGCGTTGCTGGGGGAACGGGTTCCTACGAGCAGTACTTC
>TRBJ2-5|TRBV28|few|.
CASSLTVYQETQYF
TGTGCCAGCAGTTTGACGGTGTACCAAGAGACCCAGTACTTC
>TRBJ2-3|TRBV29-1|many|.
CSVGASEYTDTQYF
TGCAGCGTTGGGGCTAGCGAATACACAGATACGCAGTATTTT
>TRBJ2-7|TRBV5-1|.|TRBD1
CASSQGTGGLEQYF
TGCGCCAGCAGCCAGGGGACAGGTGGTTTGGAGCAGTACTTC
>TRBJ1-2|TRBV5-1|few|.
CASSHDGSVGYTF
TGCGCCAGCAGCCACGATGGGTCTGTTGGCTACACCTTC
>TRBJ2-3|TRBV18|.|.
CASSPPSSEASGTDTQYF
TGTGCCAGCTCACCACCCTCCTCGGAAGCCTCCGGAACAGATACGCAGTATTTT
>TRBJ1-1|TRBV18|.|.
CASSPTTRTEAFF
TGTGCCAGCTCACCAACCACGCGCACTGAAGCTTTCTTT
>TRBJ2-7|TRBV5-1|.|TRBD2
CASSPTGGIRAYEQYF
TGCGCCAGCAGCCCCACCGGGGGGATCCGGGCCTACGAGCAGTACTTC
>TRBJ1-4|TRBV20-1|many|.
CSARGDAATNEKLFF
TGCAGTGCTAGAGGGGACGCCGCAACTAATGAAAAACTGTTTTTT
>TRBJ2-1|TRBV11-2|.|.
CASSFDRHLGNEQFF
TGTGCCAGCAGCTTCGACAGACATCTAGGAAATGAGCAGTTCTTC
>TRBJ2-7|TRBV3-1|.|TRBD2
CASKNGLAGYEQYF
TGTGCCAGCAAGAATGGACTAGCGGGTTACGAGCAGTACTTC
>TRBJ1-5|TRBV4-2|many|.
CASSQGQANSNQPQHF
TGTGCCAGCAGCCAAGGACAGGCGAATAGCAATCAGCCCCAGCATTTT
>TRBJ2-5|TRBV7-6|.|TRBD2
CASSFLGSGGDKTQYF
TGTGCCAGCAGCTTCTTAGGTAGCGGGGGGGACAAGACCCAGTACTTC
>TRBJ2-7|TRBV20-1|few|.
CSVRDYEQYF
TGCAGTGTCAGGGACTACGAGCAGTACTTC
>TRBJ2-3|TRBV25-1|few|TRBD2
CASSDSPTSGSADTQYF
TGTGCCAGCAGTGATTCTCCGACTAGCGGGAGTGCAGATACGCAGTATTTT
>TRBJ2-7|TRBV4-2|many|.
CASSPDLQGSYEQYF
TGTGCCAGCAGCCCAGATCTTCAGGGGAGCTACGAGCAGTACTTC
>TRBJ2-5|TRBV5-1|.|TRBD1
CASSATGGETQYF
TGCGCCAGCAGCGCCACAGGGGGAGAGACCCAGTACTTC
>TRBJ2-5|TRBV7-2|.|.
CASSLAGPRRKETQYF
TGTGCCAGCAGCTTAGCAGGTCCCAGAAGGAAAGAGACCCAGTACTTC
>TRBJ2-2|TRBV7-2|few|.
CASSLAQFPTNTGELFF
TGTGCCAGCAGCTTAGCGCAGTTTCCTACGAACACCGGGGAGCTGTTTTTT
>TRBJ2-5|TRBV5-4|.|.
CASSLKGEETQYF
TGTGCCAGCAGCTTGAAGGGTGAAGAGACCCAGTACTTC
>TRBJ1-1|TRBV7-9|few|.
CASSSPTVGRMNTEAFF
TGTGCCAGCAGCAGCCCCACCGTGGGGAGGATGAACACTGAAGCTTTCTTT
>TRBJ1-1|TRBV28|many|.
CASSLSQNTEAFF
TGTGCCAGCAGTTTGTCCCAGAACACTGAAGCTTTCTTT
>TRBJ1-4|TRBV29-1|.|.
CSVSVGPGEKLFF
TGCAGCGTTTCAGTGGGGCCCGGGGAAAAACTGTTTTTT
>TRBJ2-2|TRBV20-1|.|.
CSARKGRNTGELFF
TGCAGTGCTAGAAAGGGGAGAAACACCGGGGAGCTGTTTTTT
>TRBJ2-1|TRBV5-1|.|.
CASSLEVAHYNEQFF
TGCGCCAGCAGCTTGGAAGTAGCACATTACAATGAGCAGTTCTTC
>TRBJ2-1|TRBV7-2|few|.
CASSDRDFSYNEQFF
TGTGCCAGCAGCGACCGGGACTTCTCCTACAATGAGCAGTTCTTC
>TRBJ1-5|TRBV2|few|TRBD1
CASRGDRGPYSNQPQHF
TGTGCCAGCAGGGGGGACAGGGGGCCATATAGCAATCAGCCCCAGCATTTT
>TRBJ2-1|TRBV7-2|few|.
CASSLRGVKDEQFF
TGTGCCAGCAGCTTACGGGGAGTTAAGGATGAGCAGTTCTTC
>TRBJ2-1|TRBV6-2/TRBV6-3|many|.
CASSSPDPSSYNEQFF
TGTGCCAGCAGTTCCCCGGACCCCAGCTCCTACAATGAGCAGTTCTTC
>TRBJ1-3|TRBV7-2|many|.
CASSLQGSGNTIYF
TGTGCCAGCAGCTTACAGGGTTCTGGAAACACCATATATTTT
>TRBJ1-5|TRBV2|many|TRBD1
CASRRQGNDQPQHF
TGTGCCAGCAGAAGACAGGGAAACGATCAGCCCCAGCATTTT
>TRBJ2-3|TRBV5-1|few|.
CASSLEGAADTQYF
TGCGCCAGCAGCTTAGAAGGGGCGGCAGATACGCAGTATTTT
>TRBJ2-1|TRBV2|few|.
CASRSGEPQFF
TGTGCCAGCAGGAGTGGGGAGCCGCAGTTCTTC
>TRBJ1-5|TRBV6-5|many|.
CASSYRGINQPQHF
TGTGCCAGCAGTTACAGGGGAATCAATCAGCCCCAGCATTTT
>TRBJ1-6|TRBV6-5|few|TRBD1
CASSFDRGSDSPLHF
TGTGCCAGCAGTTTTGACAGGGGGTCTGATTCACCCCTCCACTTT
>TRBJ1-6|TRBV7-9|many|.
CASSREASPLHF
TGTGCCAGCAGCCGAGAAGCTTCACCCCTCCACTTT
>TRBJ2-5|TRBV11-2|many|.
CASSRRGAHPQETQYF
TGTGCCAGCAGCCGTCGGGGGGCACACCCCCAAGAGACCCAGTACTTC
>TRBJ2-1|TRBV4-3|few|TRBD2
CASSQEGLAGFNEQFF
TGCGCCAGCAGCCAAGAAGGACTAGCGGGCTTCAATGAGCAGTTCTTC
>TRBJ1-2|TRBV20-1|many|TRBD1
CSASQGADYGYTF
TGCAGTGCTTCCCAGGGGGCGGACTATGGCTACACCTTC
>TRBJ1-2|TRBV29-1|.|.
CSVEDNGYTF
TGCAGCGTTGAGGACAATGGCTACACCTTC
>TRBJ2-5|TRBV9|many|.
CASSVDNRETQYF
TGTGCCAGCAGCGTAGACAACAGAGAGACCCAGTACTTC
>TRBJ1-1|TRBV6-5|.|.
CASSYSGVDEAFF
TGTGCCAGCAGTTACTCGGGAGTCGATGAAGCTTTCTTT
>TRBJ2-3|TRBV7-9|many|.
CASSFYGEGTDTQYF
TGTGCCAGCAGCTTCTATGGTGAGGGCACAGATACGCAGTATTTT
>TRBJ1-1|TRBV28|many|.
CASSLAGGGTEAFF
TGTGCCAGCAGCCTCGCCGGAGGTGGCACTGAAGCTTTCTTT
>TRBJ2-2|TRBV19|few|.
CASSNPDRNTGELFF
TGTGCCAGTAGTAATCCGGACAGAAACACCGGGGAGCTGTTTTTT
>TRBJ2-3|TRBV28|.|TRBD1
CASSPNQGAPSTDTQYF
TGTGCCAGCAGTCCTAATCAGGGGGCGCCGAGCACAGATACGCAGTATTTT
>TRBJ2-7|TRBV28|few|.
CASSFGGRTYEQYF
TGTGCCAGCAGTTTTGGTGGACGTACCTACGAGCAGTACTTT
>TRBJ2-3|TRBV10-3|few|.
CAISDGTGSSTDTQYF
TGTGCCATCAGTGATGGGACTGGATCTAGCACAGATACGCAGTATTTT
>TRBJ1-2|TRBV11-2|many|TRBD1
CASSLGATGVYGYTF
TGTGCCAGCAGCTTAGGTGCGACAGGGGTCTATGGCTACACCTTC
>TRBJ2-1|TRBV7-9|.|TRBD2
CASSPTGGSHNEQFF
TGTGCCAGCAGCCCCACGGGGGGTAGCCACAATGAGCAGTTCTTC
>TRBJ2-7|TRBV6-4|many|.
CASSDPLSDRRPEQYF
TGTGCCAGCAGTGACCCCCTTTCGGACAGAAGGCCCGAGCAGTACTTC
>TRBJ1-1|TRBV2|many|.
CASSGGPEAFF
TGTGCCAGCAGTGGAGGACCTGAAGCTTTCTTT
>TRBJ2-7|TRBV2|many|TRBD1
CASSAGTGGYEQYF
TGTGCCAGCAGTGCCGGGACAGGGGGATATGAGCAGTACTTC
>TRBJ2-7|TRBV28|.|.
CATEDRTNIYEQYF
TGTGCCACCGAAGACCGAACCAACATCTACGAGCAGTACTTC
>TRBJ1-1|TRBV2|few|.
CASSVAGIGAFF
TGTGCCAGCAGCGTTGCAGGGATCGGGGCTTTCTTT
>TRBJ2-5|TRBV7-2|.|.
CASSLARGHEETQYF
TGTGCCAGCAGCTTAGCGCGGGGCCATGAAGAGACCCAGTACTTC
>TRBJ2-3|TRBV29-1|many|TRBD1
CSVGGASDTQYF
TGCAGCGTAGGGGGCGCATCAGATACGCAGTATTTT